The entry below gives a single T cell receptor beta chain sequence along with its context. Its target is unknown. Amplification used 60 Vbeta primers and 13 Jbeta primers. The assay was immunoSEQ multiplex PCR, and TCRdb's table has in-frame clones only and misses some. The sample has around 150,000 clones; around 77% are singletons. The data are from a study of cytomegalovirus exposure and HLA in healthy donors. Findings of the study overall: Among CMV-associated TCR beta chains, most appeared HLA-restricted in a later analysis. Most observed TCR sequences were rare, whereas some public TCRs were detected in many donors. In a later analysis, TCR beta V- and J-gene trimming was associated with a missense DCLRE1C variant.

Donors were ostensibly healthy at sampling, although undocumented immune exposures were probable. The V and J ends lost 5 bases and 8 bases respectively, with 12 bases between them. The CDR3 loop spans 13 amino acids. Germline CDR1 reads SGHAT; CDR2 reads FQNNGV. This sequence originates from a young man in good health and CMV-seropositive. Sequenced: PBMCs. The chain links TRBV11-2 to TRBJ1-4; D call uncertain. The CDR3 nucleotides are TGTGCCAGCAGCCCCCTCGTGGGCGAAAAACTGTTTTTT. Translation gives CASSPLVGEKLFF.